A few counts support the clone carrying this T cell receptor (beta chain). Its specificity is not known. This CDR3 is 15 amino acids long. The germline V gene encodes CDR1 SGHDT and CDR2 YYEEEE. Trimming took 4 bases from V and 6 from J, leaving 19 bases between them. Reverse transcribing all isolated RNA meant expressed TCRB transcripts were sequenced. The table came from immunoSEQ multiplex PCR; TCRdb's copy has only in-frame clones and leaves some out. The sample includes 200,000 to 300,000 clones, 14% seen only once; the top ten take roughly 0.019%. This entry comes from a study of beta chain features in type 1 diabetes. Sorted CD4+ subsets: naive, central memory, regulatory, stem cell-like memory (CD45RO/CCR7/CD25/CD127/CD95/CD27 panel). Study-wide results and limits: Among type 1 diabetes patients, VDJ junctions had fewer insertions and more deletions. Within each of all four CD4+ subsets, Type 1 diabetes patients had TCRB CDR3s that were moderately but significantly shorter.

Source material: naive CD4+ T cells from blood. V is TRBV5-6 and J is TRBJ1-1; TRBD1 might be the D (6 bases). The receptor was derived from a man younger than 45 with type 1 diabetes. The CDR3 protein is CASSPRGGLRSEAFF. The CDR3 region has the DNA TGTGCCAGCAGCCCGAGGGGGGGGCTGCGATCTGAAGCTTTCTTT.